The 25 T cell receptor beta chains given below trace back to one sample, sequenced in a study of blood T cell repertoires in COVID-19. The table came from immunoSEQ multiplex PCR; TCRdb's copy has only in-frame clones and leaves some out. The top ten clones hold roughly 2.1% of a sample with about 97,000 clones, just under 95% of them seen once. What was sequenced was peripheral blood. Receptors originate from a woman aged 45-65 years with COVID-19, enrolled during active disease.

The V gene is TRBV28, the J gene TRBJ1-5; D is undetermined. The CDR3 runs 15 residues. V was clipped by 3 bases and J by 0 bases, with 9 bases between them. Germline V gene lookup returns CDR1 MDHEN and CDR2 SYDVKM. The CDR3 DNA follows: TGTGCCAGCAGTTTGGGAGGATATAGCAATCAGCCCCAGCATTTT. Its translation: CASSLGGYSNQPQHF.

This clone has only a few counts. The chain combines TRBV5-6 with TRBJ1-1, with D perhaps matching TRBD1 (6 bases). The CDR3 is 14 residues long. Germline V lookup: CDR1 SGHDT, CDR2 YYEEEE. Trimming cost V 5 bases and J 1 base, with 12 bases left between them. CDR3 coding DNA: TGTGCCAGCAGAAACAGGGTCCGGAACACTGAAGCTTTCTTT. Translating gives CASRNRVRNTEAFF.

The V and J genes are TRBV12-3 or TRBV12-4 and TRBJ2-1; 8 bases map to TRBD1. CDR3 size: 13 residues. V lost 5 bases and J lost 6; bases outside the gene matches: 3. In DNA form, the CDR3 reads TGTGCCAGCAGTCGGGACAGGTTCAATGAGCAGTTCTTC. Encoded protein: CASSRDRFNEQFF.

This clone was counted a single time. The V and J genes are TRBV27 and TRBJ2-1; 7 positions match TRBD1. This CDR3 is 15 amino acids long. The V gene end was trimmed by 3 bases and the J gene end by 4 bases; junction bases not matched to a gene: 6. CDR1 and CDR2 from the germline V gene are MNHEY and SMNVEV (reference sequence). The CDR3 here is CASSFEGGGYNEQFF. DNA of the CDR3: TGTGCCAGCAGTTTTGAAGGGGGCGGATACAATGAGCAGTTCTTC.

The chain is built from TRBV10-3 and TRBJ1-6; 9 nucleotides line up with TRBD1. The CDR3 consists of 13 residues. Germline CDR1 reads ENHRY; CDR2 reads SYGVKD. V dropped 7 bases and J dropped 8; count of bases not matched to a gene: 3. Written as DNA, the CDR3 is TGTGCCATCACCCGGACAGGGGATTCACCCCTCCACTTT. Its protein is CAITRTGDSPLHF.

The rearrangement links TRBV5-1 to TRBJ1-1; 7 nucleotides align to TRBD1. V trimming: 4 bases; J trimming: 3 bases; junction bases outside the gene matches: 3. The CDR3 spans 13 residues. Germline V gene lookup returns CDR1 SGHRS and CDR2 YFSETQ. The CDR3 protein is CASSQDRDTEAFF. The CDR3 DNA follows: TGCGCCAGCAGCCAAGACAGGGACACTGAAGCTTTCTTT.

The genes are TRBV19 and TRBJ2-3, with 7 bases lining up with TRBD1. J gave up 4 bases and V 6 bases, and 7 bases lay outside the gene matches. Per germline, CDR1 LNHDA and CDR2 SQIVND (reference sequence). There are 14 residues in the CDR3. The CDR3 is CASRQGRGADTQYF. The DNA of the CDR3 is TGTGCCAGTAGACAGGGGCGAGGGGCAGATACGCAGTATTTT.

The CDR3 loop is CASSSPQEDSGNTIYF. For the CDR3, the DNA is TGTGCCAGCAGCTCGCCCCAGGAAGACTCTGGAAACACCATATATTTT. V and J are TRBV7-6 and TRBJ1-3; D uncertain. This CDR3 region has 16 residues. The ends were cut back, 4 bases at V and 0 bases at J, with 13 bases in the middle. Germline CDR1 and CDR2: SGHVS and FNYEAQ. The variable domain in full, with the rest retrieved from reference TRBV7-6 and TRBJ1-3, is GAGVSQSPRYKVTKRGQDVALRCDPISGHVSLYWYRQALGQGPEFLTYFNYEAQQDKSGLPNDRFSAERPEGSISTLTIQRTEQRDSAMYRCASSSPQEDSGNTIYFGEGSWLTVV.

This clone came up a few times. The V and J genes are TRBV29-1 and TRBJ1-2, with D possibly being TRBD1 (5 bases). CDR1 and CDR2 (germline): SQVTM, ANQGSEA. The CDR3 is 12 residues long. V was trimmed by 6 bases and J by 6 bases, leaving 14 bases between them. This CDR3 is CSVAGAKHGYTF. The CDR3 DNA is TGCAGCGTCGCTGGGGCAAAGCATGGCTACACCTTC. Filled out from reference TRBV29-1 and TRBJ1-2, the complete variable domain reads SAVISQKPSRDICQRGTSLTIQCQVDSQVTMMFWYRQQPGQSLTLIATANQGSEATYESGFVIDKFPISRPNLTFSTLTVSNMSPEDSSIYLCSVAGAKHGYTFGSGTRLTVV.

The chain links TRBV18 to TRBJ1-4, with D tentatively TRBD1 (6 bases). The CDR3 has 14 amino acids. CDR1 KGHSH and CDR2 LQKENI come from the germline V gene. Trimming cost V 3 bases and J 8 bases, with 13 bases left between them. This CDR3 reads CASSPGHQGEKLFF. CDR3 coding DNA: TGTGCCAGCTCACCGGGACACCAAGGGGAAAAACTGTTTTTT.

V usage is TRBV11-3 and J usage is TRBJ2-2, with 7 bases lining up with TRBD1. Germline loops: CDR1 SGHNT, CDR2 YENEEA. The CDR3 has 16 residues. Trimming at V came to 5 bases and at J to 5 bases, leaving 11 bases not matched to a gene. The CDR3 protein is CASSQRGTDLTGELFF. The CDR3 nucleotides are TGTGCCAGCAGCCAAAGAGGGACAGACTTAACCGGGGAGCTGTTTTTT.

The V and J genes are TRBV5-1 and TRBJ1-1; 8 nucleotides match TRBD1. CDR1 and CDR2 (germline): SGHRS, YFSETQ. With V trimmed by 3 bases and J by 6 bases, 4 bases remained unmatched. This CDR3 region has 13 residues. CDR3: CASSSIQGAEAFF. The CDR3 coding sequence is TGCGCCAGCAGCTCCATACAGGGGGCTGAAGCTTTCTTT.

CDR3 bases: TGTGCCAGCAGCTTTGAGGGCAGGAATTCACCCCTCCACTTT. It is translated as CASSFEGRNSPLHF. The rearrangement joins TRBV7-2 to TRBJ1-6; D is ambiguous. Germline CDR1 and CDR2: SGHTA and FQGNSA. The CDR3 is 14 amino acids. V was clipped by 3 bases and J by 7 bases, with 10 bases between them.

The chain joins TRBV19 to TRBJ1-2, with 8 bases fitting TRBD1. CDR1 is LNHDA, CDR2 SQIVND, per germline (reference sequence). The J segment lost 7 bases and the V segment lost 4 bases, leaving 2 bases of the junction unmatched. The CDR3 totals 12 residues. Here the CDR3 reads CASSSQGAGYTF. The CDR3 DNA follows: TGTGCCAGTAGTAGTCAGGGGGCTGGCTACACCTTC.

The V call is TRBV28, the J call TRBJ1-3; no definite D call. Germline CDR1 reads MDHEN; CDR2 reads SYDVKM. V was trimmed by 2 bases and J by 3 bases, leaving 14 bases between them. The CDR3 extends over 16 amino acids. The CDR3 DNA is TGTGCCAGCAGTTTAAGGGCCCTCCGGGGTGGAAACACCATATATTTT. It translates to CASSLRALRGGNTIYF.

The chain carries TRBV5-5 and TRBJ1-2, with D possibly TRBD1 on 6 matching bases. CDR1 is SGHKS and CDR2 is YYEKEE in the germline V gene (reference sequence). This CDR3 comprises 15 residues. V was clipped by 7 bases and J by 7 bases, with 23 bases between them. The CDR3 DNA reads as TGTGCCAGCGCCCACCCCGGCCAGGGGATTCCTGGCTACACCTTC. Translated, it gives CASAHPGQGIPGYTF.

CDR3 DNA sequence: TGTGCCAGCAGTTTGGCGGGAAACACCGGGGAGCTGTTTTTT. Translated, it gives CASSLAGNTGELFF. The chain is built from TRBV28 and TRBJ2-2, with D perhaps TRBD2 (6 bases). V was trimmed by 3 bases and J by 2 bases, leaving 7 bases between them. Germline V gene lookup returns CDR1 MDHEN and CDR2 SYDVKM. CDR3 length: 14 residues.

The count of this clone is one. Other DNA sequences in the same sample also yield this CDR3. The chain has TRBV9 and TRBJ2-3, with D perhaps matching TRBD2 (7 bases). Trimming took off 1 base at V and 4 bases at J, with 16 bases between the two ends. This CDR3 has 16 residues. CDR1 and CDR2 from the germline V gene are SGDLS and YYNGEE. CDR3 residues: CASSVSTGGKADTQYF. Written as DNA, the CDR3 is TGTGCCAGCAGCGTATCTACGGGGGGCAAGGCAGATACGCAGTATTTT.

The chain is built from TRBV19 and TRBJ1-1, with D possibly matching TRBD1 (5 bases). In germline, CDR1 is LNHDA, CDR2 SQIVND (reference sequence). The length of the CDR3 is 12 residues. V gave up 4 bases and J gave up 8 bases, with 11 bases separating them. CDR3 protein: CASSNWGGEAFF. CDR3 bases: TGTGCCAGTAGTAATTGGGGGGGGGAAGCTTTCTTT.

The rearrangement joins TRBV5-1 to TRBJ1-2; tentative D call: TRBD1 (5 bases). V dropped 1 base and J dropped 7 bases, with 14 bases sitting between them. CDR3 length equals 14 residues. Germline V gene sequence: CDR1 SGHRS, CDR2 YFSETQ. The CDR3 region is CASSLSNRGFGYTF. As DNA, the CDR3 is TGCGCCAGCAGCTTGTCCAATAGGGGTTTTGGCTACACCTTC.

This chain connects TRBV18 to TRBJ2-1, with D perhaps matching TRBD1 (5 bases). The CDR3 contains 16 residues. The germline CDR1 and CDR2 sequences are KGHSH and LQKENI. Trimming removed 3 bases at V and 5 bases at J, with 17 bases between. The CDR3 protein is CASSPGKVGVNNEQFF. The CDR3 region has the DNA TGTGCCAGCTCACCTGGTAAGGTAGGGGTTAACAATGAGCAGTTCTTC.

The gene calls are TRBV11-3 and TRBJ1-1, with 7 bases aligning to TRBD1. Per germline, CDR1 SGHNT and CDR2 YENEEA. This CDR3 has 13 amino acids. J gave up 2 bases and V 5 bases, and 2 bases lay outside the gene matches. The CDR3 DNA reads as TGTGCCAGCAGCGAGGGGGCTAACACTGAAGCTTTCTTT. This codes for CASSEGANTEAFF.

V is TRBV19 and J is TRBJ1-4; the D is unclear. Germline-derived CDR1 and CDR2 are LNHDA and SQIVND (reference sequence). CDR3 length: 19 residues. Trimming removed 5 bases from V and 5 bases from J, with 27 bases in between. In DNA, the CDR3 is TGTGCCAGTAGTGGTTGGGCCCGCACCTCCATGGCCCTCAATGAAAAACTGTTTTTT. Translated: CASSGWARTSMALNEKLFF.

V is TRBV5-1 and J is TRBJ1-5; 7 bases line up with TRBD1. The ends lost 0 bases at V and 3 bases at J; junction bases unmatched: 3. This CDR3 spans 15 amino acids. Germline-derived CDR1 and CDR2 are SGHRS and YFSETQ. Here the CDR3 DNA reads TGCGCCAGCAGCTTGGAGGGACAGACCAATCAGCCCCAGCATTTT. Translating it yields CASSLEGQTNQPQHF.

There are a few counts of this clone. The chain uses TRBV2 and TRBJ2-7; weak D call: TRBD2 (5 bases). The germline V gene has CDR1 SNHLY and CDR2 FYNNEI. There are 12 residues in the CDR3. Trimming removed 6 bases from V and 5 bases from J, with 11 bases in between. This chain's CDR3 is CASRGGYNEQYV. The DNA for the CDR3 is TGTGCCAGCAGGGGCGGGTACAACGAGCAGTACGTC.